Listed below are T cell receptor beta chains from one sample, sequenced in a study of T cell repertoires in cytomegalovirus infection. Each CDR3 protein gets one entry after TCRdb re-called the reads with MiXCR. The sample includes under 600,000 distinct CDR3 sequences, about 15% seen only once; the top ten take 20% to 30%. The sample taken for sequencing was CD8+ T cells from PBMCs. Receptors were obtained from a human donor in good health (CMV status not recorded). Some clones in this sample may be carry-over from other donors' samples. The CDR3 runs from the conserved cysteine through the conserved F or W. D genes are given only for firm matches. Only some rows state a clone size, as once, few, many or a class for expanded clones.

many | NA | TRBJ1-6 | TRBV7-7 | CASSFSRNSPLHF | TGTGCTAGCAGCTTTAGCAGGAATTCACCCCTCCACTTT
NA | TRBD1 | TRBJ1-5 | TRBV4-1 | CASSQGATGGWNQPQHF | TGCGCCAGCAGCCAAGGAGCGACAGGGGGCTGGAATCAGCCCCAGCATTTT
many | NA | TRBJ2-3 | TRBV9 | CASSVEGGGADTQYF | TGTGCCAGCAGCGTAGAGGGAGGAGGTGCAGATACGCAGTATTTT
few | NA | TRBJ1-5 | TRBV20-1 | CSARKGRGDSNQPQHF | TGCAGTGCTAGAAAGGGGAGGGGAGATAGCAATCAGCCCCAGCATTTT
many | NA | TRBJ1-4 | TRBV7-8 | CASSLERPVGNEKLFF | TGTGCCAGCAGCTTAGAAAGGCCCGTCGGTAATGAAAAACTGTTTTTT
few | TRBD1 | TRBJ2-3 | TRBV12-5 | CASGFSGDRGPQADTQYF | TGTGCTAGTGGTTTCTCAGGGGACAGGGGCCCCCAGGCAGATACGCAGTATTTT
many | TRBD2 | TRBJ2-1 | TRBV11-3 | CASSLGGLAGLSSYNEQFF | TGTGCCAGCAGCTTAGGGGGACTAGCGGGATTAAGCTCCTACAATGAGCAGTTCTTC
few | NA | TRBJ2-1 | TRBV10-3 | CAISDQRDEQFF | TGTGCCATCAGTGACCAGAGGGATGAGCAGTTCTTC
many | NA | TRBJ2-1 | TRBV7-9 | CASSLASDEQFF | TGTGCCAGCAGCTTAGCGTCGGATGAGCAGTTCTTC
many | TRBD1 | TRBJ1-1 | TRBV19 | CASSILRTGGGTEAFF | TGTGCCAGTAGTATTCTGCGGACAGGGGGCGGCACTGAAGCTTTCTTT
many | NA | TRBJ2-1 | TRBV12-3/TRBV12-4 | CASILRAEQFF | TGTGCCAGCATCTTACGGGCTGAGCAGTTCTTC
once | TRBD1 | TRBJ2-1 | TRBV5-1 | CASSYRGREQFF | TGCGCCAGCAGTTACAGGGGAAGGGAGCAGTTCTTC
NA | NA | TRBJ2-1 | TRBV11-2 | CASSFSRAGPYNEQFF | TGTGCCAGCAGCTTCTCTAGAGCGGGCCCCTACAATGAGCAGTTCTTC
few | NA | TRBJ2-1 | TRBV28 | CASSLSLGAYNEQFF | TGTGCCAGCAGTTTAAGCTTAGGAGCCTACAATGAGCAGTTCTTC
many | TRBD1 | TRBJ2-7 | TRBV7-8 | CASSSLQGQAYEQYF | TGTGCCAGCAGCTCCTTACAGGGGCAAGCCTACGAGCAGTACTTC
NA | NA | TRBJ1-1 | TRBV25-1 | CASSDSWDEAFF | TGTGCCAGCAGTGATAGTTGGGACGAAGCTTTCTTT
many | NA | TRBJ2-1 | TRBV12-3/TRBV12-4 | CASSTELTDNEQFF | TGTGCCAGCAGTACTGAACTCACCGACAATGAGCAGTTCTTC
many | TRBD1 | TRBJ2-1 | TRBV6-5 | CASSIRDRAYNEQFF | TGTGCCAGCAGTATCCGGGACAGGGCCTACAATGAGCAGTTCTTC
many | NA | TRBJ2-7 | TRBV7-2 | CASSLYYNPDEQYF | TGTGCCAGCAGCTTATATTATAACCCGGACGAGCAGTACTTC
few | TRBD1 | TRBJ2-5 | TRBV27 | CASSLSLDRGQETQYF | TGTGCCAGCAGTTTATCGCTGGACAGGGGGCAGGAGACCCAGTACTTC
NA | TRBD1 | TRBJ2-7 | TRBV7-6 | CARSGREEGQGLYEQYF | TGTGCCAGAAGCGGGCGCGAGGAGGGACAGGGGCTATACGAGCAGTACTTC
few | TRBD2 | TRBJ2-7 | TRBV4-1 | CASSHGTSGRNEQYF | TGCGCCAGCAGCCATGGGACTAGCGGGAGGAACGAGCAGTACTTC
NA | NA | TRBJ2-3 | TRBV27 | CASSSLQGRTDTQYF | TGTGCCAGCAGTTCACTCCAGGGCCGCACAGATACGCAGTATTTT
NA | NA | TRBJ2-5 | TRBV6-5 | CASSYSALYQETQYF | TGTGCCAGCAGTTACTCTGCATTGTACCAAGAGACCCAGTACTTC
NA | NA | TRBJ1-5 | TRBV20-1 | CSATGEGAQPQHF | TGCAGTGCCACCGGGGAGGGTGCGCAGCCCCAGCATTTT